This record covers a single T cell receptor beta chain. Its antigen is undetermined. This specimen comes from a study of monozygotic twins with inflammatory bowel disease. Study-level results: With inverse Simpson as the measure, TCRbeta diversity was lower in IBD patients than in healthy co-twins.

TCRdb re-analyzed the 5' RACE reads; it lists each CDR3 protein once, without DNA. In total, the table holds roughly 140,000 distinct CDR3 sequences. The authors isolated total RNA from whole blood without sorting T cells. The CDR3 totals 12 residues. This sequence joins TRBV12-3 or TRBV12-4 and TRBJ1-2; TCRdb picks TRBD1, but there is no DNA to check that call. Sequencing was carried out using blood. The TCR comes from a human donor with ulcerative colitis or Crohn's disease, or a healthy co-twin of an affected twin (not recorded which). The CDR3 region is CASSPGPGGYTF.